Listed below are T cell receptor beta chains from one sample, sequenced in a study of Ad26.COV2.S vaccination and SARS-CoV-2 variants. Data came from immunoSEQ multiplex PCR; TCRdb stores just in-frame clones and leaves some out. The repertoire has about 680,000 clones, 89% of them found once; the top ten carry over 1.3%. The sequences come from peripheral blood, collected in a trial of Ad26.COV2.S vaccine versus placebo. These receptors were obtained from a person between 18 and 60 years old who received the Ad26.COV2.S COVID-19 vaccine or a placebo. The CDR3 runs from the conserved cysteine through the conserved F or W. The D gene is left open where the match is weak. A row's size may be missing; if present it is once, few, many or a size class.

>.|TRBJ2-2|TRBD2|TRBV9
CASSRLAGRTGELFF
TGTGCCAGCAGCAGACTAGCGGGTCGGACCGGGGAGCTGTTTTTT
>.|TRBJ1-6|.|TRBV30
CAWSVRANSPLHF
TGTGCCTGGAGTGTACGGGCTAATTCACCCCTCCACTTT
>.|TRBJ2-1|TRBD2|TRBV29-1
CSAPAGVTSYNEQFF
TGCAGCGCCCCAGCGGGAGTCACCTCCTACAATGAGCAGTTCTTC
>.|TRBJ2-7|.|TRBV7-8
CASSLVGTPSYEQYF
TGTGCCAGCAGCTTAGTAGGGACTCCCTCCTACGAGCAGTACTTC
>.|TRBJ2-7|.|TRBV24-1
CATSADHYEQYF
TGTGCCACCAGTGCCGATCATTACGAGCAGTACTTC
>.|TRBJ2-7|TRBD1|TRBV18
CASSTLKGQGAYEQYF
TGTGCCAGCTCAACTCTGAAAGGACAGGGCGCCTACGAGCAGTACTTC
>.|TRBJ1-3|.|TRBV7-2
CASSFVTAGNTIYF
TGTGCCAGCAGCTTCGTGACGGCGGGAAACACCATATATTTT
>.|TRBJ1-6|.|TRBV6-6
CASSPPYNSPLHF
TGTGCCAGCAGCCCGCCCTATAATTCACCCCTCCACTTT
>.|TRBJ1-1|TRBD1|TRBV30
CAFRRQGGAEAFF
TGTGCCTTCCGGAGACAGGGAGGGGCTGAAGCTTTCTTT
>.|TRBJ2-7|.|TRBV6-2/TRBV6-3
CASSSAPGPRSYEQYF
TGTGCCAGCAGTTCCGCCCCCGGACCCAGATCCTACGAGCAGTACTTC
>.|TRBJ2-2|.|TRBV29-1
CSVRLVIGTGELFF
TGCAGCGTAAGACTAGTAATAGGCACCGGGGAGCTGTTTTTT
>.|TRBJ2-3|TRBD2|TRBV27
CASTQYGLATSTDTQYF
TGTGCCAGCACCCAATACGGACTAGCGACAAGCACAGATACGCAGTATTTT
>.|TRBJ1-3|.|TRBV19
CASSRQGMAGNTIYF
TGTGCCAGTAGTCGGCAGGGAATGGCTGGAAACACCATATATTTT
>.|TRBJ1-1|.|TRBV11-3
CASSLVVEGSVTEAFF
TGTGCCAGCAGCTTAGTCGTGGAGGGGTCGGTCACTGAAGCTTTCTTT
>.|TRBJ2-2|TRBD2|TRBV5-1
CASSSDPSGTGTGELFF
TGCGCCAGCAGCTCAGACCCCAGCGGGACCGGCACCGGGGAGCTGTTTTTT
>.|TRBJ1-2|TRBD1|TRBV3-1/TRBV3-2
CASSLTRTGVSYGYTF
TGTGCCAGCAGCCTCACTAGGACAGGGGTCTCCTATGGCTACACCTTC
>.|TRBJ2-7|.|TRBV11-2
CASSPAQKGNYEQYF
TGTGCCAGCAGCCCAGCCCAAAAGGGTAACTACGAGCAGTACTTC
>.|TRBJ2-7|TRBD2|TRBV27
CASGTKASYEQYF
TGTGCCAGCGGGACTAAGGCCTCCTACGAGCAGTACTTC
>.|TRBJ2-7|TRBD2|TRBV2
CASLGAGGAHEQYF
TGTGCCAGCCTGGGAGCGGGAGGGGCGCACGAGCAGTACTTC
>.|TRBJ2-7|.|TRBV19
CASSIDSSYEQYF
TGTGCCAGTAGTATCGACAGCTCCTACGAGCAGTACTTC
>.|TRBJ1-2|TRBD1|TRBV6-5
CASSWTGGRYGYTF
TGTGCCAGCAGTTGGACAGGGGGCCGGTATGGCTACACCTTC
>.|TRBJ2-1|TRBD2|TRBV3-1/TRBV3-2
CASSRTRVPRSASGGSVEQFF
TGTGCCAGCAGCCGCACGAGGGTTCCGCGGTCCGCTAGCGGGGGGTCAGTTGAGCAGTTCTTC
>.|TRBJ2-6|.|TRBV7-9
CASSFWVSGANVLTF
TGTGCCAGCAGCTTCTGGGTCTCTGGGGCCAACGTCCTGACTTTC
>.|TRBJ2-1|.|TRBV24-1
CATRDSSYNEQFF
TGTGCCACCCGGGACTCGTCCTACAATGAGCAGTTCTTC
>once|TRBJ2-3|TRBD2|TRBV4-2
CASSQVNTLGAGDTQYF
TGTGCCAGCAGCCAAGTTAACACCCTAGGAGCGGGGGATACGCAGTATTTT
>.|TRBJ2-4|.|TRBV25-1
CASSEPPGTRQPQYF
TGTGCCAGCAGTGAGCCCCCCGGGACCAGACAACCTCAGTACTTC